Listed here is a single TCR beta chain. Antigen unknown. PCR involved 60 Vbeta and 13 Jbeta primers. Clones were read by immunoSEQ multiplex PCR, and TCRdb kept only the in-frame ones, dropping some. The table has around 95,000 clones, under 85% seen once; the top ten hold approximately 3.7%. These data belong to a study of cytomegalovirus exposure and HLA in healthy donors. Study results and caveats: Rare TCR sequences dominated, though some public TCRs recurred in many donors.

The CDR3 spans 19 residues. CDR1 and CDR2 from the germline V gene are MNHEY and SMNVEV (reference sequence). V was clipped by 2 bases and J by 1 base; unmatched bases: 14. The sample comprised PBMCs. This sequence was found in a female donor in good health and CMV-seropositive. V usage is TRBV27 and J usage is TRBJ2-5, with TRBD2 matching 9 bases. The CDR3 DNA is TGTGCCAGCAGTTTAACCGGGCTCGGACTAGCGCCTTTCCAAGAGACCCAGTACTTC. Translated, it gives CASSLTGLGLAPFQETQYF.